This TCR beta chain was sequenced during a study of T cells expressing NK-cell markers (dated by TCRdb to 2018 to 2021). Regarding the research as a whole: About eight donors provided sorted CD3+CD56+NKG2C+, CD3+CD56+NKG2C- and CD3+CD56-NKG2C+ T-cell subsets, whose TCR beta-chain repertoires were profiled. Among the eight sequenced donors, only one was HCMV-seronegative, while the other seven were HCMV-seropositive. Randomly selected healthy volunteers, three men and five women, were used as the eight sequenced donors. The libraries were sequenced on Illumina HiSeq 2000/2500, MiSeq or NextSeq, producing 2 x 150 bp reads. The paper's findings and limits, for the study overall: It remained unclear whether the expanded NKG2C-expressing T cell clones were specific for HCMV antigens. Those dominant clonotypes were again the most abundant among CD3+CD56-NKG2C+ cells in a handful of donors, at about 28.3-65%. In six donors, the dominant CD3+CD56+NKG2C+ clonotypes ranked among the top 10 CD8+ clonotypes, making up roughly 1.0-8% of CD8+ T cells.

HCMV serostatus was determined by detecting HCMV-specific IgG in serum with a commercial ELISA kit. Peripheral blood mononuclear cells were isolated from blood by Ficoll density gradient centrifugation. Via the germline V gene, CDR1 is MGHDK and CDR2 SYGVNS. The CDR3, from cysteine to phenylalanine, totals 16 residues. No nucleotide data were recorded. Points on this clonotype: Its target antigen remains unknown.

Data came from an Illumina HiSeq 2000. TCR beta cDNA libraries were made by 5'RACE template switching that added a universal primer site and unique molecular identifiers. Priming for cDNA synthesis came from the TCR beta constant segment, and two successive PCR amplification steps followed. Concerning the study's data processing: MIGEC was used to demultiplex reads and group the reads by UMI, and MiTCR was used to assemble and quantify clonotypes. To exclude erroneous sequences, only TCR cDNA sequences supported by at least two reads were retained. The tcR package was used for downstream repertoire analysis, with clonotypes matched between fractions based on CDR3 nucleotide sequence plus V segment. Antigen specificity was annotated against VDJdb with VDJmatch, allowing one amino acid substitution in CDR3. The reads underwent TCRdb reprocessing, giving one record for each CDR3 protein sequence and no DNA. These V and J calls derive from TCRdb rather than the authors' analysis. This sample's listing comprises 250,000 to 300,000 distinct CDR3 sequences. The ten top clones hold around 0.4% of the sample.

Sequenced input: blood T cells: a sorted CD56 or NKG2C T cell subset, CD4+ or CD8+ T cells, or bulk PBMC T cells (not recorded which). The receptor chain draws on TRBV25-1 and TRBJ2-1; with no DNA, the TCRdb D assignment of TRBD1 cannot be verified. This sequence originates from a man aged 18 to 35 in good health. Donor details come from another sample of the same person, matched by shared clones. CDR3 protein: CASSSHWGSSYNEQFF.